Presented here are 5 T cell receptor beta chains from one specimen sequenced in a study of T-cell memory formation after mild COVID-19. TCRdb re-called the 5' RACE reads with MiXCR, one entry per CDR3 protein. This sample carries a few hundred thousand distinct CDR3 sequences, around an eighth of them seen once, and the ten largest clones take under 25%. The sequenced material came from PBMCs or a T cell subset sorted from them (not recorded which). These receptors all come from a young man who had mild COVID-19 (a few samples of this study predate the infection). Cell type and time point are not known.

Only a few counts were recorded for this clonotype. This chain's CDR3 is CSVEVGVTEYNEQFF. The CDR3 nucleotides read TGCAGCGTTGAGGTGGGGGTTACCGAGTACAATGAGCAGTTCTTC. This rearrangement joins TRBV29-1 to TRBJ2-1; D tentatively fits TRBD1 or TRBD2 (5 bases each). Trimming cost V 3 bases and J 4 bases, with 16 bases left between them. The germline gives CDR1 SQVTM, CDR2 ANQGSEA. The CDR3 has 15 amino acids.

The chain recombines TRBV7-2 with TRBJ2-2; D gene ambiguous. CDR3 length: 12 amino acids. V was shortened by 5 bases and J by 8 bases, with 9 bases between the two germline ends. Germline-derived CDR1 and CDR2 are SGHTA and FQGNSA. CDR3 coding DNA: TGTGCCAGCAGCCACCCCATAGGGGAGCTGTTTTTT. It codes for CASSHPIGELFF.

The CDR3, as DNA: TGTGCCAGCAGTCGGGACATATTCTACGAGCAGTACTTC. This encodes CASSRDIFYEQYF. V and J are TRBV11-2 and TRBJ2-7, with D possibly being TRBD1 (6 bases). The CDR3 loop spans 13 amino acids. Germline V gene lookup returns CDR1 SGHAT and CDR2 FQNNGV. Trimming took off 6 bases at V and 3 bases at J, with 12 bases between the two ends.

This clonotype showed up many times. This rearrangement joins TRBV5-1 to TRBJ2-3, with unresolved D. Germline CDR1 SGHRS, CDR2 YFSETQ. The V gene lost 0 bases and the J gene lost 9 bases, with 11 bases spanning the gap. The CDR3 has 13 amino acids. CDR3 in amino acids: CASSLDRLSTQYF. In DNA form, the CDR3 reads TGCGCCAGCAGCTTGGATCGCCTCAGCACGCAGTATTTT. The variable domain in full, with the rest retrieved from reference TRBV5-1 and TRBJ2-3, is KAGVTQTPRYLIKTRGQQVTLSCSPISGHRSVSWYQQTPGQGLQFLFEYFSETQRNKGNFPGRFSGRQFSNSRSEMNVSTLELGDSALYLCASSLDRLSTQYFGPGTRLTVL.

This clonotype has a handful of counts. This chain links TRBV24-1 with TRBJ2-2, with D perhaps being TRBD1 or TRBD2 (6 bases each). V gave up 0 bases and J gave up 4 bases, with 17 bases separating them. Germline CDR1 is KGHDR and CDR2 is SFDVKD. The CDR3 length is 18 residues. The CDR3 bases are TGTGCCACCAGTGATTTGACTAGGGGGGTCGTGGGCACCGGGGAGCTGTTTTTT. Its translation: CATSDLTRGVVGTGELFF.